This is a list of T cell receptor beta chains from one sample in a study of blood T cell repertoires in COVID-19. TCRdb keeps only in-frame clones here, not all; method: immunoSEQ multiplex PCR. The table lists 100,000 or so clones, about 91% of them singletons, with 2.3% in the top ten. The sample was peripheral blood. The receptor source for this set is a human donor with active COVID-19. The donor label of this sample is uncertain. Each CDR3 is given with its conserved first and last residue. A D gene is named only where the DNA matches it firmly. Clone size appears in some rows only: once, few, many, or a class for an expanded clone.

TRBJ1-4,-,TRBV13,-,TGTGCCAGCAGCCTCCGTACGGCTAATGAAAAACTGTTTTTT,CASSLRTANEKLFF
TRBJ2-3,-,TRBV4-3,-,TGCGCCAGCAGCCAAGGGACCCGCGGGACAGATACGCAGTATTTT,CASSQGTRGTDTQYF
TRBJ1-2,-,TRBV9,TRBD1,TGTGCCAGCAGCGTAGCCGTCGCGGGACAGGGGCTCCGAGGCTACACCTTC,CASSVAVAGQGLRGYTF
TRBJ2-7,once,TRBV9,TRBD2,TGTGCCTCAGGGCGGGGGGTAATATCCTACGAGCAGTACTTC,CASGRGVISYEQYF
TRBJ1-1,once,TRBV9,TRBD1,TGTGCCAGCAGCGTAGGGCAGGGGGCGTCGAACACTGAAGCTTTCTTT,CASSVGQGASNTEAFF
TRBJ2-7,-,TRBV6-5,TRBD1,TGTGCCAGCAGTTACTCGGGACAGGGCTACGAGCAGTACTTC,CASSYSGQGYEQYF
TRBJ1-2,-,TRBV12-3/TRBV12-4,-,TGTGCCAGCAGTTTGGGAGGGGATGGCTACACCTTC,CASSLGGDGYTF
TRBJ2-2,-,TRBV7-6,TRBD2,TGTGCCAGCAGAAGGTTTCTAGCGGGGGGTACCGGGGAGCTGTTTTTT,CASRRFLAGGTGELFF
TRBJ2-3,-,TRBV29-1,-,TGCAGCGTTGGACGGGCAGGGGGCACAGATACGCAGTATTTT,CSVGRAGGTDTQYF
TRBJ2-5,-,TRBV4-3,-,TGCGCCAGCAGCCAAGGGGTGAGACTAGAGGCTCAAGAGACCCAGTACTTC,CASSQGVRLEAQETQYF
TRBJ1-4,-,TRBV18,-,TGTGCCAGCTCACCAGTGGGGGCGTCTAATGAAAAACTGTTTTTT,CASSPVGASNEKLFF
TRBJ2-7,-,TRBV2,-,TGTGCCAGCAGTGAACTCCCGAGGGCCTACGAGCAGTACTTC,CASSELPRAYEQYF
TRBJ1-2,once,TRBV20-1,-,TGCAGTGCTAGTGGAGTCCCCGGGACAAAAGTTTTTGGTTTAGGCTACACCTTC,CSASGVPGTKVFGLGYTF
TRBJ1-4,-,TRBV6-4,TRBD1,TGTGCCAGCAGCCCCAGGGGGGTGAATGAAAAACTGTTTTTT,CASSPRGVNEKLFF
TRBJ2-3,-,TRBV11-2,-,TGTGCCAGCAGCCCGGGCAGCGGAGCTAGCACAGATACGCAGTATTTT,CASSPGSGASTDTQYF
TRBJ2-7,-,TRBV9,TRBD2,TGTGCCAGCAGCGTAGGGAGCGGGGGGGCCGAGGAGCAGTACTTC,CASSVGSGGAEEQYF
TRBJ2-2,once,TRBV6-5,-,TGTGCCAGCAGCGGAGAGACGGAGCTGTTTTTT,CASSGETELFF
TRBJ2-5,-,TRBV15,-,TGTGCCACCAGCAGCCAACTTGGACAGCTAAAAGAGACCCAGTACTTC,CATSSQLGQLKETQYF
TRBJ2-7,-,TRBV19,-,TGTGCCAGTAGTAAAAGGTGGGGGGGCGTGGACGAGCAGTACTTC,CASSKRWGGVDEQYF
TRBJ1-1,-,TRBV5-5,TRBD1,TGTGCCAGCAGCCCCCGGACAGGGAACACTGAAGCTTTCTTT,CASSPRTGNTEAFF
TRBJ2-5,-,TRBV6-4,-,TGTGCCAGCAACCCAGGGCCGACCCAGTACTTC,CASNPGPTQYF
TRBJ1-1,-,TRBV25-1,-,TGTGCCAGCAGTCTAAAAAGGAACACTGAAGCTTTCTTT,CASSLKRNTEAFF